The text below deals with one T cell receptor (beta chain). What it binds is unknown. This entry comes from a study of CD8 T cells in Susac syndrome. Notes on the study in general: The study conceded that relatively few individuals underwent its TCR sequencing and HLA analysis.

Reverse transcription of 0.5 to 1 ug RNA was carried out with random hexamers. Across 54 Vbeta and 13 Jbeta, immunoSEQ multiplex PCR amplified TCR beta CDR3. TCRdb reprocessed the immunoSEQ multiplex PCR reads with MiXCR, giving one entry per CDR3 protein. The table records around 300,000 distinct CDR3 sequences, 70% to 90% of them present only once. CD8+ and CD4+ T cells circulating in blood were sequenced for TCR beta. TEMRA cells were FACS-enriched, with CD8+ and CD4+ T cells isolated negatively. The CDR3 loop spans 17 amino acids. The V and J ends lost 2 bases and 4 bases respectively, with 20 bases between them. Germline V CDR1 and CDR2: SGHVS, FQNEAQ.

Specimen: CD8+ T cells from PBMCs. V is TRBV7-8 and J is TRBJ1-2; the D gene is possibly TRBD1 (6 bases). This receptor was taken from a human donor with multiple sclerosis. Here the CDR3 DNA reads TGTGCCAGCAGCTTAAGGGCAGGGGAAGCGGCTACCTATGGCTACACCTTC. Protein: CASSLRAGEAATYGYTF.